This T cell receptor beta chain was profiled in a study of CD8+ T cells in alopecia areata. Across the study: Patients in the treated group were given tofacitinib by mouth, 5 to 10 mg twice a day.

Sample treatment: oral pan-JAK inhibitor, 5-10 mg twice daily. The germline V and J ends were trimmed by 5 bases and 4 bases, with 16 bases remaining between them. This CDR3 contains 15 residues. Germline V gene lookup returns CDR1 SGHRS and CDR2 YFSETQ. Reverse transcribed after extraction, RNA yielded cDNA as the sequencing template. The protocol was immunoSEQ multiplex PCR, while the TCRdb copy is restricted to in-frame clones and leaves out a portion. Among about 200,000 clones listed, about three fifths were seen once. This specimen consisted of CD4+ T cells sorted from blood, obtained at week 24, from a patient treated with tofacitinib. The chain uses TRBV5-1 and TRBJ2-1; D is possibly TRBD1 or TRBD2 (7 bases each). The receptor comes from a human donor with alopecia areata. This chain's CDR3 is CASRQGEGWYNEQFF. CDR3 bases: TGCGCCAGCAGGCAGGGGGAGGGTTGGTACAATGAGCAGTTCTTC.